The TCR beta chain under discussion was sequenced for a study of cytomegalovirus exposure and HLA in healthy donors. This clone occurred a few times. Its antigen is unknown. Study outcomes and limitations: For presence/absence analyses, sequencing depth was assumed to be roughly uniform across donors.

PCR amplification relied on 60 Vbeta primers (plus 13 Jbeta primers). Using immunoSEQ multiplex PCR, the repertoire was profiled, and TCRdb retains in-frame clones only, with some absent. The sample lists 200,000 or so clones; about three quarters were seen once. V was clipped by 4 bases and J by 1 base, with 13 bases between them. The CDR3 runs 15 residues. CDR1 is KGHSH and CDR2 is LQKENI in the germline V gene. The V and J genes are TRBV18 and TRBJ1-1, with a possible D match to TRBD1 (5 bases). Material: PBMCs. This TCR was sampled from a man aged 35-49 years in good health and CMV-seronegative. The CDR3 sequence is CASSLSTGANTEAFF. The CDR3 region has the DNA TGTGCCAGCTCACTTAGCACAGGAGCGAACACTGAAGCTTTCTTT.